The 15 T cell receptor beta chains below come from one sample, sequenced in a study of CD8 T cells in ankylosing spondylitis (TCRdb year 2017). Library preparation used 5' RACE. TCRdb names Illumina HiSeq 2500 as the instrument used. TCRdb reprocessed the public reads (quality trimming at Q25 with fastp, clone calling with MiXCR) and kept in-frame beta chains. Rows are unified per CDR3 protein, each entry keeping the most common DNA and genes. The sample yields under 300,000 distinct CDR3 sequences; about 10% were counted once. The ten largest clones add up to 6% to 8% of the sample. The sample consisted of blood, either unsorted or a sorted T cell fraction (not recorded which). These receptors all come from a male donor with ankylosing spondylitis or in good health (not recorded which).

This clonotype showed up many times. This chain joins TRBV20-1 and TRBJ1-5; 8 nucleotides align to TRBD1. The CDR3 covers 14 residues. Losses at the gene ends were 6 bases for V and 9 bases for J; bases not matched to a gene: 13. Germline V gene sequence: CDR1 DFQATT, CDR2 SNEGSKA (reference sequence). CDR3 protein: CSAPQGALDAPQHF. The CDR3 DNA reads TGCAGTGCGCCGCAGGGGGCGTTGGACGCGCCCCAGCATTTT.

V and J are TRBV12-3 or TRBV12-4 and TRBJ1-2; possibly TRBD1 for D (6 bases). This CDR3 is built from 15 residues. Trimming pared 1 base from V and 4 bases from J, leaving 13 bases between. CDR3: CASSLEPRGAYGYTF. The CDR3 region has the DNA TGTGCCAGCAGTTTAGAACCCAGGGGCGCCTATGGCTACACCTTC.

The table lists this clonotype with many counts. J is TRBJ2-2 and V is TRBV5-1; possibly TRBD1 or TRBD2 for D (5 bases each). There are 16 residues in the CDR3. CDR1 SGHRS and CDR2 YFSETQ come from the germline V gene. Deletions cut 4 bases from V and 0 bases from J, with 13 bases between. The DNA of the CDR3 is TGCGCCAGCAGCCCGGGACCTAATGCGAACACCGGGGAGCTGTTTTTT. This encodes CASSPGPNANTGELFF.

This clonotype was detected ten times or more. The chain has TRBV29-1 and TRBJ2-7, with 7 nucleotides matching TRBD1. Germline V CDR1 and CDR2: SQVTM, ANQGSEA. This CDR3 region has 13 residues. The V segment lost 7 bases and the J segment 3 bases; nucleotides outside the gene matches: 9. The DNA for the CDR3 is TGCAGCGCCCAGAGGGACAGCGGCTACGAGCAGTACTTC. Its translation is CSAQRDSGYEQYF.

This clonotype was counted many times. V gene TRBV15 combines with J gene TRBJ2-7; D perhaps matches TRBD2 (5 bases). Trimming pared 4 bases from V and 6 bases from J, leaving 16 bases between. Germline V CDR1 and CDR2: LNHNV, YYDKDF (reference sequence). This CDR3 is 14 amino acids long. CDR3 bases: TGTGCCACCAGCATGGCGGGCTCCCGCGGCGAGCAGTACTTC. Amino acid sequence: CATSMAGSRGEQYF.

The chain employs TRBV6-2 or TRBV6-3 and TRBJ2-1; 12 bases are a match to TRBD2. Germline CDR1 MNHEY, CDR2 SVGEGT. The V gene end was trimmed by 6 bases and the J gene end by 8 bases; junction bases not matched to a gene: 5. CDR3 length equals 14 residues. Here the CDR3 reads CASSSSGGADEQFF. CDR3 DNA: TGTGCCAGCAGCTCTAGCGGGGGGGCCGATGAGCAGTTCTTC.

This chain uses TRBV12-3 or TRBV12-4 with TRBJ2-7; 7 bases line up with TRBD2. J gave up 5 bases and V 8 bases, and 3 bases lay outside the gene matches. The CDR3 is 11 amino acids. The CDR3 reads CASGGGNEQYF. CDR3 in DNA: TGTGCCAGCGGGGGAGGGAACGAGCAGTACTTC.

At least ten counts were recorded for this clonotype. This sequence joins TRBV5-1 and TRBJ1-1, with unresolved D. This CDR3 has 13 amino acids. Germline CDR1 and CDR2: SGHRS and YFSETQ. Between the trimmed V and J ends, which lost 4 bases and 0 bases, there was a span of 7 bases. The CDR3 nucleotides read TGCGCCAGCAGCGTGGACCTGAACACTGAAGCTTTCTTT. Protein product: CASSVDLNTEAFF. The full variable domain, in which reference TRBV5-1 and TRBJ1-1 provide the parts outside the CDR3, is KAGVTQTPRYLIKTRGQQVTLSCSPISGHRSVSWYQQTPGQGLQFLFEYFSETQRNKGNFPGRFSGRQFSNSRSEMNVSTLELGDSALYLCASSVDLNTEAFFGQGTRLTVV.

This clonotype was seen a few times. The chain combines TRBV20-1 with TRBJ2-7; TRBD1 aligns across 11 bases. The germline gives CDR1 DFQATT, CDR2 SNEGSKA (reference sequence). With 2 bases clipped from V and 6 bases from J, the junction kept 6 bases outside the gene matches. This CDR3 has 14 amino acids. CDR3 nucleotide sequence: TGCAGTGCTAGATACGGGACAGGGGGTCGCGAGCAGTACTTC. This sequence encodes CSARYGTGGREQYF.

This clonotype was counted ten times or more. The chain employs TRBV20-1 and TRBJ2-3; D gene ambiguous. CDR3 length: 14 residues. The V end was cut by 1 base, the J end by 0 bases, with 8 bases between. Germline CDR1 DFQATT, CDR2 SNEGSKA (reference sequence). The CDR3 here is CSARGMASTDTQYF. In nucleotides, the CDR3 is TGCAGTGCTAGAGGAATGGCTAGCACAGATACGCAGTATTTT.

This clonotype was recorded many times. The chain joins TRBV6-5 to TRBJ2-7; perhaps TRBD1 as D (5 bases). The V and J ends lost 4 bases and 4 bases respectively, with 17 bases between them. Germline values: CDR1 MNHEY, CDR2 SVGAGI. This CDR3 is built from 15 residues. CDR3 nucleotide sequence: TGTGCCAGCAGTTCCGGGTCAGGGTCCTTTTACGAGCAGTACTTC. The encoded protein is CASSSGSGSFYEQYF.

The J gene is TRBJ2-1, the V gene TRBV5-6, with 12 nucleotides matching TRBD2. V was pared by 1 base and J by 3 bases, with 17 bases of the junction left unmatched. The CDR3 contains 21 residues. The germline gives CDR1 SGHDT, CDR2 YYEEEE. The CDR3 loop is CASSLSSGGAFTGPSYNEQFF. The CDR3 nucleotides read TGTGCCAGCAGCTTGTCTAGCGGGGGGGCATTTACCGGTCCTAGCTACAATGAGCAGTTCTTC.

This clonotype was seen a few times. The chain links TRBV5-6 to TRBJ1-1, with D unclear. From germline, CDR1 is SGHDT and CDR2 YYEEEE. CDR3 length: 15 amino acids. V lost 2 bases to trimming and J lost 4 bases, with 15 bases between them. CDR3 loop: CASSLGRVLATEAFF. The CDR3 DNA is TGTGCCAGCAGCTTAGGGCGGGTTTTAGCCACTGAAGCTTTCTTT.

This clonotype was seen many times. This chain joins TRBV5-1 and TRBJ2-1; the D call may be TRBD1 or TRBD2 (5 bases each). CDR3 length: 15 residues. Germline V CDR1 and CDR2: SGHRS, YFSETQ. Deletions cut 3 bases from V and 0 bases from J, with 10 bases between. The CDR3 sequence: CASSSGAPSYNEQFF. In DNA, the CDR3 is TGCGCCAGCAGCTCCGGGGCTCCCTCCTACAATGAGCAGTTCTTC. Full variable domain (rest looked up from reference TRBV5-1 and TRBJ2-1): KAGVTQTPRYLIKTRGQQVTLSCSPISGHRSVSWYQQTPGQGLQFLFEYFSETQRNKGNFPGRFSGRQFSNSRSEMNVSTLELGDSALYLCASSSGAPSYNEQFFGPGTRLTVL.

At least ten counts were recorded for this clonotype. The chain uses TRBV5-6 and TRBJ2-1, with TRBD1 matching 12 bases. The trim removed 2 bases at V and 6 bases at J, leaving 15 bases unmatched. The CDR3 extends over 19 amino acids. CDR1 SGHDT and CDR2 YYEEEE come from the germline V gene. Here the CDR3 reads CASSFWSGTGGFRANEQFF. CDR3 sequence (DNA): TGTGCCAGCAGCTTTTGGAGCGGGACAGGGGGCTTCAGGGCCAATGAGCAGTTCTTC. The variable domain in full, completed from reference TRBV5-6 and TRBJ2-1, reads DAGVTQSPTHLIKTRGQQVTLRCSPKSGHDTVSWYQQALGQGPQFIFQYYEEEERQRGNFPDRFSGHQFPNYSSELNVNALLLGDSALYLCASSFWSGTGGFRANEQFFGPGTRLTVL.